This is a list of T cell receptor beta chains from one sample in a study of shared clonotypes between healthy human individuals. Libraries were prepared by immunoSEQ multiplex PCR; TCRdb keeps only in-frame clonotypes and omits some of them. Among about a million clones, 60% to 80% were seen once, and the ten largest hold 0.89%. The sample consisted of memory CD4+ T cells from PBMCs. The receptors come from a man aged 18 to 35 in good health. Some clones in this sample may be carry-over from other donors' samples. Each CDR3 is given without its conserved first and last residue. Each record gives: V gene, CDR3 protein.

v_gene: TRBV15
CDR3aa: ATSSLYGERNNQPQH

v_gene: TRBV5-4
CDR3aa: ASSLKLAGMETQY

v_gene: TRBV20-1
CDR3aa: SARATGVAY

v_gene: TRBV5-1
CDR3aa: ASSATGTGIYEQY

v_gene: TRBV9
CDR3aa: ASSQGISYEQY

v_gene: TRBV5-1
CDR3aa: ASSWSGSPSYEQY

v_gene: TRBV5-6
CDR3aa: ASSLEGGENIQY

v_gene: TRBV14
CDR3aa: ASSQGGYTDTQY

v_gene: TRBV20-1
CDR3aa: SAFGNYEQY

v_gene: TRBV21-1
CDR3aa: ASTRCHSNQPQH

v_gene: TRBV19
CDR3aa: ASSNLPGQSNQPQH

v_gene: TRBV10-2
CDR3aa: ASTDGTGQVNTEAF

v_gene: TRBV7-9
CDR3aa: ASSLGTGDEQF

v_gene: TRBV9
CDR3aa: ASSVSTVGGELF

v_gene: TRBV5-1
CDR3aa: ASSLPAGLGTGELF

v_gene: TRBV4-2
CDR3aa: ASSQGLGGRSYEQY

v_gene: TRBV5-1
CDR3aa: ASSFAQPANEQF